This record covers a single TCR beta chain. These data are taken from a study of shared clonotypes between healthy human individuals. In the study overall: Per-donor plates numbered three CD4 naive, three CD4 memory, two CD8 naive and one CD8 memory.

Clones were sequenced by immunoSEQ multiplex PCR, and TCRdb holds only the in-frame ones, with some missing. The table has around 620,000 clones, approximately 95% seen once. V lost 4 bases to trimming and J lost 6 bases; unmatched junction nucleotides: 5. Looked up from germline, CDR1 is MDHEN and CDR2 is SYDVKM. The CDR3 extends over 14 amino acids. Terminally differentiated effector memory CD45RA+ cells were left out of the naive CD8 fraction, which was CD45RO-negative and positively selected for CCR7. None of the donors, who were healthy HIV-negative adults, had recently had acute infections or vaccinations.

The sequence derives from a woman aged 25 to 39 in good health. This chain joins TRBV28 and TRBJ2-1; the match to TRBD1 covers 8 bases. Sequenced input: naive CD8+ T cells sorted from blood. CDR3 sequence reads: CASSSLDRANEQFF. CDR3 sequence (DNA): TGTGCCAGCAGTTCCTTGGACAGGGCCAATGAGCAGTTCTTC.